Listed below are T cell receptor beta chains from one sample, sequenced in a study of CD8 T cells in ankylosing spondylitis. One entry per CDR3 protein results from TCRdb running MiXCR on the 5' RACE reads. This sample carries about 390,000 distinct CDR3 sequences, 20% to 25% of them seen once, and the ten largest clones take around 17%. Source material: blood, either unsorted or a sorted T cell fraction (not recorded which). The origin of the receptors is a male donor with ankylosing spondylitis. The conserved cysteine and the conserved F or W are not part of the CDR3 here. D genes are given only for firm matches. Rows may omit the clone size; those that give it use once, few, many or a size class.

V gene	clone size	D gene	J gene	CDR3 protein
TRBV5-1	.	.	TRBJ2-7	ASSFGHGVQY
TRBV12-3/TRBV12-4	.	.	TRBJ2-1	ASSFSAGGKLF
TRBV5-6	.	TRBD1	TRBJ2-3	ASSSRDRFRTDTQY
TRBV20-1	.	TRBD2	TRBJ2-3	SAIRETSALGDTQY
TRBV20-1	.	.	TRBJ2-3	SARSDRSTDTQY
TRBV20-1	.	.	TRBJ2-1	SARRGGYNEQF
TRBV15	many	.	TRBJ2-2	ATSREGRELF
TRBV12-3/TRBV12-4	few	TRBD1	TRBJ1-2	ASRKGAAHGYT
TRBV4-1	.	TRBD2	TRBJ2-5	ASSQDLGSASGRGETQY
TRBV12-3/TRBV12-4	.	.	TRBJ2-7	ASSGPRDGSYEQY
TRBV20-1	.	TRBD2	TRBJ2-7	SARDLASGIYEQY
TRBV4-1	many	.	TRBJ2-1	ASSQGKGQKDNEQF
TRBV20-1	.	.	TRBJ2-7	SAPAGGQPFYEQY
TRBV7-2	few	TRBD1	TRBJ1-1	ASSVTGGSVNTEAF
TRBV29-1	.	TRBD1	TRBJ2-7	SAGTGGYEQY
TRBV5-1	few	TRBD2	TRBJ2-1	ASSRLAGEDNEQF
TRBV10-3	.	.	TRBJ1-4	AISVGVGEKLF
TRBV2	few	.	TRBJ1-3	ASLQGPVGNTIY
TRBV10-3	few	.	TRBJ2-2	ATCPRNTGELF
TRBV27	.	TRBD2	TRBJ2-2	ASRLAGLTGELF
TRBV10-3	.	TRBD1	TRBJ2-7	ATLGQPLSYEQY
TRBV28	.	.	TRBJ2-5	ASSSLQGGETQY